One and the same sample provided the 8 T cell receptor beta chains below, sequenced in a study of blood T cells in healthy people across ages. For the second PCR, which ran for about 7 to 12 cycles, a sample-barcoded 5' primer and a J-beta primer mix were used. Each CDR3 protein gets one entry after TCRdb re-called the 5' RACE reads with MiXCR. This sample has over 750,000 distinct CDR3 sequences, with roughly 25% found just once. These data were also reused for a study on T cells of mothers and their children.

Source material: blood. Every receptor here comes from a boy under 18 in good health.

The V gene is TRBV20-1, the J gene TRBJ2-1, with 11 bases fitting TRBD1. The V segment lost 7 bases and the J segment 0 bases; nucleotides outside the gene matches: 11. CDR3 length: 17 amino acids. Germline CDR1 is DFQATT and CDR2 is SNEGSKA (reference sequence). The CDR3 bases are TGCAGTGTCCCGGGACAGGGGGTCTCGAGCTCCTACAATGAGCAGTTCTTC. Amino acids: CSVPGQGVSSSYNEQFF.

This clonotype was detected many times. The chain joins TRBV20-1 to TRBJ2-5; unclear D gene. V shed 4 bases and J shed 3 bases, with 12 bases lying between them. This CDR3 is built from 13 residues. From germline, CDR1 is DFQATT and CDR2 SNEGSKA (reference sequence). The CDR3 protein is CSATEIQEETQYF. In nucleotides, the CDR3 is TGCAGTGCTACCGAAATACAAGAAGAGACCCAGTACTTC.

This clonotype was recorded at least ten times. The chain couples TRBV24-1 to TRBJ2-3, with 7 nucleotides matching TRBD2. This CDR3 has 15 amino acids. Per the germline V gene, CDR1 is KGHDR and CDR2 is SFDVKD. V lost 5 bases and J lost 2; bases outside the gene matches: 6. The CDR3 here is CATSVGGRNTDTQYF. The CDR3 DNA follows: TGTGCCACCAGTGTCGGGGGGAGAAACACAGATACGCAGTATTTT.

This clonotype showed up just a few times. V gene TRBV20-1 combines with J gene TRBJ1-1, with a tentative D call TRBD1 (5 bases). In germline, CDR1 is DFQATT, CDR2 SNEGSKA (reference sequence). Trimming took off 5 bases at V and 5 bases at J, with 12 bases between the two ends. CDR3 length: 12 residues. The CDR3 region is CSAANRGTEAFF. Written as DNA, the CDR3 is TGCAGTGCTGCGAACCGGGGGACTGAAGCTTTCTTT.

The rearrangement uses TRBV29-1 and TRBJ2-1, with D possibly TRBD1 on 5 matching bases. The J call may be wrong; the DNA end is better matched by TRBJ2-5. This CDR3 has 15 residues. Germline values: CDR1 SQVTM, CDR2 ANQGSEA. CDR3 loop: CSVEDRVLSWETQYF. Written as DNA, the CDR3 is TGCAGCGTTGAAGACAGGGTGTTATCATGGGAGACCCAGTACTTC.

Comment on this clonotype: At one boundary the junction diverges from the germline segment, which might be a read error. The rearrangement uses TRBV20-1 and TRBJ2-6; no clear D gene. This CDR3 is built from 14 residues. Germline V lookup: CDR1 DFQATT, CDR2 SNEGSKA (reference sequence). The CDR3 is CRAMTVTGANVLTF. The DNA for the CDR3 is TGCAGAGCTATGACCGTCACTGGGGCCAACGTCCTGACTTTC.

The chain links TRBV9 to TRBJ2-3; D remains ambiguous. The CDR3 contains 15 residues. Per germline, CDR1 SGDLS and CDR2 YYNGEE. V shed 0 bases and J shed 3 bases, with 11 bases lying between them. The CDR3, as DNA: TGTGCCAGCAGCGTAGGTGGAGACTTAACAGATACGCAGTATTTT. This codes for CASSVGGDLTDTQYF.

The chain joins TRBV7-3 to TRBJ2-3; D is perhaps TRBD1 (5 bases). In germline, CDR1 is SGHTA, CDR2 FQGTGA. Trimming took 2 bases from V and 2 from J, leaving 8 bases between them. This CDR3 comprises 14 residues. CDR3: CASSLGHITDTQYF. In DNA, the CDR3 is TGTGCCAGCAGCTTAGGACACATCACAGATACGCAGTATTTT.